The 22 T cell receptor beta chains below were found in one sample sequenced in a study of shared clonotypes between healthy human individuals. This table comes from immunoSEQ multiplex PCR, and its TCRdb copy is limited to in-frame clones, with some not included. Of 2 million or so clones in the sample, approximately 95% were seen once. It was CD45RO-negative cells, positively selected for CCR7, that made up naive CD8 cells, with terminally differentiated effector memory CD45RA+ cells excluded. The sample was naive CD8+ T cells sorted from blood. Receptors originate from a man in his late teens or twenties in good health.

This clone was recorded only once. The chain recombines TRBV28 with TRBJ2-5; 9 bases align to TRBD1. Trimming took 3 bases from V and 3 from J; bases not matched to a gene: 5. The CDR3 is 15 amino acids. Germline V gene sequence: CDR1 MDHEN, CDR2 SYDVKM. The CDR3 DNA sequence: TGTGCCAGCAGTTTTAGAGGACAGGGGAAAGAGACCCAGTACTTC. Protein sequence: CASSFRGQGKETQYF.

The rearrangement links TRBV2 to TRBJ2-7, with 10 bases fitting TRBD1. Per germline, CDR1 SNHLY and CDR2 FYNNEI. The V segment lost 7 bases and the J segment 2 bases; nucleotides outside the gene matches: 5. The CDR3 has 14 residues. The CDR3 DNA follows: TGTGCCAGCACCGGACAGGGGGGCACCTACGAGCAGTACTTC. Residues: CASTGQGGTYEQYF.

The chain carries TRBV9 and TRBJ2-1; 10 nucleotides match TRBD2. CDR3 length: 14 residues. Germline V lookup: CDR1 SGDLS, CDR2 YYNGEE. The V and J ends lost 3 bases and 8 bases, in that order; junction bases with no gene match: 5. The CDR3 reads CASSASGRGDEQFF. For the CDR3, the DNA is TGTGCCAGCAGCGCTAGCGGGAGAGGGGATGAGCAGTTCTTC.

Notes on this clone: The junction does not match germline at one end; this may be a read error. This sequence joins TRBV7-9 and TRBJ1-1, with D unclear. Germline lookup yields CDR1 SEHNR and CDR2 FQNEAQ (reference sequence). The length of the CDR3 is 13 residues. This CDR3 reads CASSPRAGDKEIF. In DNA, the CDR3 is TGTGCCAGCAGCCCTCGGGCAGGTGATAAGGAGATCTTT.

This clone occurred once. The gene calls are TRBV19 and TRBJ1-2; the match to TRBD1 covers 10 bases. Germline values: CDR1 LNHDA, CDR2 SQIVND (reference sequence). The CDR3 contains 14 residues. The V segment lost 3 bases and the J segment 3 bases; nucleotides outside the gene matches: 1. CDR3 DNA sequence: TGTGCCAGTAGTATGGGGACAGGGGACTATGGCTACACCTTC. As protein: CASSMGTGDYGYTF.

V usage is TRBV5-6 and J usage is TRBJ2-3, with a weak D call TRBD1 (5 bases). The CDR3 length is 15 residues. CDR1 and CDR2 (germline): SGHDT, YYEEEE. V was cut by 4 bases and J by 2 bases, with 14 bases left in between. The CDR3 bases are TGTGCCAGCAGCCCGGGCGAAGGGGCCACAGATACGCAGTATTTT. The encoded protein is CASSPGEGATDTQYF.

This chain connects TRBV11-2 to TRBJ2-5; 8 bases map to TRBD1. Germline values: CDR1 SGHAT, CDR2 FQNNGV. The V gene end was trimmed by 3 bases and the J gene end by 4 bases; junction bases not matched to a gene: 10. This CDR3 spans 16 amino acids. This CDR3 reads CASSFLAGQGAETQYF. The CDR3 DNA reads TGTGCCAGCAGCTTCCTAGCCGGACAGGGTGCAGAGACCCAGTACTTC.

V gene TRBV14 combines with J gene TRBJ2-7; D uncertain. CDR3 length: 14 residues. Trimming removed 3 bases at V and 6 bases at J, with 15 bases between. Germline assignment: CDR1 SGHDN and CDR2 FVKESK. The CDR3 DNA sequence: TGTGCCAGCAGCCACCCACCGAGCCAGCGCGAGCAGTACTTC. Residues: CASSHPPSQREQYF.

CDR3 residues: CASSSPGLTLSNEQFF. CDR3 DNA sequence: TGTGCCAGCAGCTCGCCGGGACTCACCCTATCCAATGAGCAGTTCTTC. The chain couples TRBV7-9 to TRBJ2-1, with TRBD2 as a possible D gene (6 bases). Germline values: CDR1 SEHNR, CDR2 FQNEAQ (reference sequence). V was cut by 4 bases and J by 6 bases, with 19 bases left in between. CDR3 length equals 16 residues.

This chain uses TRBV4-3 with TRBJ2-7, with no clear D. The germline V and J ends were trimmed by 4 bases and 0 bases, with 10 bases remaining between them. The CDR3 is 14 amino acids. Germline CDR1 LGHNA, CDR2 YSLEER. DNA of the CDR3: TGCGCCAGCAGCCCCTCAGTGAGCTCCTACGAGCAGTACTTC. Protein product: CASSPSVSSYEQYF.

The chain carries TRBV7-9 and TRBJ1-3; D remains unclear. The germline V gene has CDR1 SEHNR and CDR2 FQNEAQ (reference sequence). There are 15 residues in the CDR3. V dropped 5 bases and J dropped 0 bases, with 11 bases sitting between them. The DNA of the CDR3 is TGTGCCAGCAGCGAGGCGGAAAGCTCTGGAAACACCATATATTTT. This translates into CASSEAESSGNTIYF.

The chain has TRBV6-6 and TRBJ2-1; 8 positions agree with TRBD2. The CDR3 totals 16 residues. Trimming removed 4 bases from V and 3 bases from J; junction bases left unmatched: 8. Germline values: CDR1 MNHNY, CDR2 SVGAGI (reference sequence). The CDR3 bases are TGTGCCAGCAGTTTCGAAGCGGGGGAAATCTACAATGAGCAGTTCTTC. It is translated as CASSFEAGEIYNEQFF.

This clone was detected only a few times. The same CDR3 can be traced to other DNA sequences in this sample. This chain connects TRBV5-1 to TRBJ2-7, with TRBD1 as a possible D gene (6 bases). Trimming took 0 bases from V and 3 from J, leaving 7 bases between them. This CDR3 comprises 13 residues. Germline V lookup: CDR1 SGHRS, CDR2 YFSETQ. This chain's CDR3 is CASSLAQGYEQYF. The CDR3 DNA follows: TGCGCCAGCAGCTTGGCACAGGGCTACGAGCAGTACTTC.

A single count supports this clone. The rearrangement joins TRBV27 to TRBJ2-7, with D possibly matching TRBD2 (5 bases). The V end was cut by 0 bases, the J end by 8 bases, with 11 bases between. The CDR3 is 13 residues long. Germline assignment: CDR1 MNHEY and CDR2 SMNVEV (reference sequence). The CDR3 region is CASSLSTGIKQYF. The CDR3 DNA reads TGTGCCAGCAGTTTATCAACGGGGATCAAGCAGTACTTC.

This chain connects TRBV11-2 to TRBJ2-3, with no clear D. The CDR3 totals 16 residues. Germline V gene data show CDR1 as SGHAT and CDR2 as FQNNGV. The ends were cut back, 4 bases at V and 2 bases at J, with 16 bases in the middle. The CDR3 region has the DNA TGTGCCAGCAGCTCATTTCCTAGTGGCACCACAGATACGCAGTATTTT. Its translation is CASSSFPSGTTDTQYF.

The chain employs TRBV7-9 and TRBJ2-1; TRBD2 matches 11 bases. The CDR3 is 16 residues long. Germline V gene lookup returns CDR1 SEHNR and CDR2 FQNEAQ (reference sequence). After removal of 4 bases from V and 7 bases from J, the junction contained 9 bases not matched to a gene. Written as DNA, the CDR3 is TGTGCCAGCAGCTCTGCCCTGACTAGCGGGAATAATGAGCAGTTCTTC. It encodes CASSSALTSGNNEQFF.

This chain links TRBV4-1 with TRBJ1-4; weak D call: TRBD1 (5 bases). This CDR3 comprises 16 residues. Germline V lookup: CDR1 MGHRA, CDR2 YSYEKL. V dropped 3 bases and J dropped 4 bases, with 15 bases sitting between them. The CDR3 DNA reads as TGCGCCAGCAGCCATAGGATCGGGGACCTTAATGAAAAACTGTTTTTT. Translation: CASSHRIGDLNEKLFF.

J is TRBJ1-2 and V is TRBV29-1; no clear D. Germline lookup yields CDR1 SQVTM and CDR2 ANQGSEA. The CDR3 extends over 14 amino acids. The V end was cut by 3 bases, the J end by 3 bases, with 14 bases between. This CDR3 is CSVDRGMEDYGYTF. CDR3 nucleotide sequence: TGCAGCGTTGACCGTGGTATGGAAGACTATGGCTACACCTTC.

V and J are TRBV2 and TRBJ2-7, with 11 bases fitting TRBD2. This CDR3 spans 16 amino acids. CDR1 is SNHLY, CDR2 FYNNEI, per germline. V lost 0 bases to trimming and J lost 4 bases; unmatched junction nucleotides: 5. CDR3 region: CASSEATSSGRYEQYF. Here the CDR3 DNA reads TGTGCCAGCAGTGAAGCGACGTCTAGCGGGAGGTACGAGCAGTACTTC.

The chain recombines TRBV7-9 with TRBJ2-7, with D possibly TRBD2 on 6 matching bases. This CDR3 comprises 15 residues. V lost 3 bases, J lost 2 bases, and 14 bases lay in between. CDR1 is SEHNR, CDR2 FQNEAQ, per germline (reference sequence). The CDR3 DNA sequence: TGTGCCAGCAGCTTGGGGGGACTGATGACCTACGAGCAGTACTTC. Protein sequence: CASSLGGLMTYEQYF.

This clone was observed a single time. The J gene is TRBJ2-7, the V gene TRBV5-4; TRBD1 aligns across 11 bases. The germline V gene has CDR1 SGHNT and CDR2 YYREEE (reference sequence). With V trimmed by 4 bases and J by 5 bases, 5 bases remained unmatched. This CDR3 comprises 14 residues. The CDR3 is CASSVDRGQNEQYF. In DNA, the CDR3 is TGTGCCAGCAGCGTGGACAGGGGGCAAAACGAGCAGTACTTC.

V usage is TRBV4-3 and J usage is TRBJ2-1; D gene uncertain. Germline V gene lookup returns CDR1 LGHNA and CDR2 YSLEER. The length of the CDR3 is 15 residues. The germline V and J ends were trimmed by 0 bases and 7 bases, with 13 bases remaining between them. CDR3 residues: CASSQDGVGANEQFF. CDR3 bases: TGCGCCAGCAGCCAAGATGGAGTAGGTGCGAATGAGCAGTTCTTC.